A single sample gave rise to the 4 T cell receptor beta chains below, sequenced in a study of glioma-infiltrating T cells. Amplification of TCR alpha and beta CDR3 regions from RNA used iRepertoire nested multiplex PCR. MiXCR, applied by TCRdb to the multiplex PCR reads, yields one record per CDR3 protein. In the table there are around 350,000 distinct CDR3 sequences, around 45% of which are singletons. The source material was glioma tissue, nonneoplastic brain tissue, or PBMCs (not recorded which). All receptors derive from a human donor with low-grade glioma or glioblastoma, undergoing nonglioma brain surgery, or in good health (not recorded which).

About this clonotype: This may be a read error: a much more frequent sequence differs by one nucleotide. This sequence joins TRBV27 and TRBJ2-7, with 10 bases aligning to TRBD2. The trim removed 4 bases at V and 7 bases at J, leaving 7 bases unmatched. Germline V gene data show CDR1 as MNHEY and CDR2 as SMNVEV (reference sequence). This CDR3 is 14 amino acids long. CDR3 amino acids: CASSWLAGEGEQYF. As DNA, the CDR3 is TGTGCCAGCAGTTGGCTAGCGGGAGAAGGTGAGCAGTACTTC.

V and J are TRBV4-2 and TRBJ1-1; tentatively, D is TRBD1 (5 bases). The CDR3 is made up of 14 amino acids. Germline V gene lookup returns CDR1 LGHNA and CDR2 YNFKEQ. Trimming removed 5 bases from V and 0 bases from J, with 10 bases in between. The CDR3 DNA follows: TGTGCCAGCAGCTCGACAGAGCTGAACACTGAAGCTTTCTTT. It translates to CASSSTELNTEAFF.

As for this clonotype: A much more abundant neighbour one base away suggests this may be a read error. The rearrangement uses TRBV27 and TRBJ2-2, with D tentatively TRBD2 (5 bases). The CDR3 has 15 residues. Trimming took 2 bases from V and 8 from J, leaving 15 bases between them. Germline V gene lookup returns CDR1 MNHEY and CDR2 SMNVEV (reference sequence). In nucleotides, the CDR3 is TGTGCCAGCAGTTTAACTCGGGGTGGTAGTGGGGAGCTGTTTTTT. Translated: CASSLTRGGSGELFF.

This clonotype was seen repeatedly, ten times or more. The chain recombines TRBV20-1 with TRBJ1-5, with D possibly matching TRBD1 (6 bases). CDR1 DFQATT and CDR2 SNEGSKA come from the germline V gene (reference sequence). The CDR3 sequence is 15 residues long. V was trimmed by 3 bases and J by 2 bases, leaving 14 bases between them. The CDR3 reads CSASRPGQRNQPQHF. The CDR3 coding sequence is TGCAGTGCTAGTCGTCCCGGACAGCGCAATCAGCCCCAGCATTTT.